This T cell receptor (beta chain) was identified in a study of control samples from healthy donors and cancer patients. V lost 5 bases and J lost 4, with 18 bases in between. The CDR3 runs to 16 residues. Germline CDR1 is SEHNR and CDR2 is FQNEAQ (reference sequence). Only in-frame clones appear in the TCRdb table, and some are missing; sequencing was by immunoSEQ multiplex PCR. This sample has some 150,000 clones, with about 94% found just once. The sequence came from a man aged 50 to 60 in good health. The chain combines TRBV7-9 with TRBJ2-1, with D possibly TRBD1 on 7 matching bases. Sequences were obtained from blood. DNA for the CDR3: TGTGCCAGCAGCCCCCAGGGGGGCCACTTATACAATGAGCAGTTCTTC. It is translated as CASSPQGGHLYNEQFF.